This T cell receptor (beta chain) was recovered during a study of T cell responses to AZD1222 COVID-19 vaccine. Germline V lookup: CDR1 SGDLS, CDR2 YYNGEE. The CDR3 runs 14 residues. V was cut by 4 bases and J by 5 bases, with 10 bases left in between. Sequencing was performed with immunoSEQ multiplex PCR; in TCRdb, only in-frame clones are kept and a portion is missing. The data contain over 100,000 clones, roughly 84% of them singletons. In its sample, this clone was seen once. The V gene is TRBV9, the J gene TRBJ1-6, with no clear D. Sequencing was performed on peripheral blood, taken on day 0 of AZD1222 vaccination. The receptor was isolated from an adult in good health. The CDR3 is CASSPRANNSPLHF. The CDR3 DNA sequence: TGTGCCAGCAGCCCCCGGGCCAATAATTCACCCCTCCACTTT.